The clone carrying this TCR beta chain came up a few times. What was amplified from RNA transcripts were TCR beta CDR3 regions. The HTBI set primed first-round TCR CDR3 RT-PCR. TCRdb re-called the multiplex PCR reads with MiXCR, one entry per CDR3 protein. The repertoire has hundreds of thousands of distinct CDR3 sequences, around 15% of them found once; the top ten carry 9.5% to 13%. An absence of ophthalmopathy progression within 18 months meant stable Graves' hyperthyroidism. Newly diagnosed hyperthyroidism patients aged 18 to 65 years had disease lasting under 2 months. Investigators excluded patients with uncontrolled infection, other autoimmune disease, pregnancy or lactation. The CDR3 consists of 15 residues. V dropped 5 bases and J dropped 7 bases, with 21 bases sitting between them. CDR1 and CDR2 from the germline V gene are DFQATT and SNEGSKA (reference sequence). This entry is derived from a study of T cells in Graves' hyperthyroidism and ophthalmopathy.

The rearrangement joins TRBV20-1 to TRBJ2-1; D perhaps matches TRBD2 (6 bases). The clonotype was recovered from a young woman with Graves' hyperthyroidism. Sequencing was done on a sample of blood. The CDR3 coding sequence is TGCAGTGCTTCTCCCCGGGACTCAAAACCGAATGAGCAGTTCTTC. Translating gives CSASPRDSKPNEQFF.